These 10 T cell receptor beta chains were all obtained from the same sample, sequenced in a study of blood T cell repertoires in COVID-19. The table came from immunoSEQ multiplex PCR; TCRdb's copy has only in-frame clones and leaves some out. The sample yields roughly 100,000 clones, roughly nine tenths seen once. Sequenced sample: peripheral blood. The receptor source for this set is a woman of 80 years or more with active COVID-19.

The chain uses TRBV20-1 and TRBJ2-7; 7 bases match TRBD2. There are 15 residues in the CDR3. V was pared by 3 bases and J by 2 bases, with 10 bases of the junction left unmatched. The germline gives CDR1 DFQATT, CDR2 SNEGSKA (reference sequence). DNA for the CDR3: TGCAGTGCTAGTGGCATGGGGGAGGGGACCTACGAGCAGTACTTC. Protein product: CSASGMGEGTYEQYF.

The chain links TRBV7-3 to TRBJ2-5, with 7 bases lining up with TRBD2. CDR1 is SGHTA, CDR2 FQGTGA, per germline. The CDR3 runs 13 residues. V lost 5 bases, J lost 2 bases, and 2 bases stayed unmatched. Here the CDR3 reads CASSRLAQETQYF. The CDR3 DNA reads TGTGCCAGCAGCCGACTAGCACAAGAGACCCAGTACTTC.

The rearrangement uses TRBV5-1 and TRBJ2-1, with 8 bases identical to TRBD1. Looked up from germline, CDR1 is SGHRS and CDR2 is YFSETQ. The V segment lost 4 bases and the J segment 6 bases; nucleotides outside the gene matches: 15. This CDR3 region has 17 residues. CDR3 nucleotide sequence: TGCGCCAGCAGCCCACCCGGTGGAGGACAGGGCGGCAATGAGCAGTTCTTC. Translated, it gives CASSPPGGGQGGNEQFF.

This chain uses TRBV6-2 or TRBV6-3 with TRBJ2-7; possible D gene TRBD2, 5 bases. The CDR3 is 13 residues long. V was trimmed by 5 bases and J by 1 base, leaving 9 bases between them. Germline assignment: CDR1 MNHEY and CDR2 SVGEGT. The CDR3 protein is CASSMSGSYEQYF. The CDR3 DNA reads TGTGCCAGCAGTATGAGCGGTTCCTACGAGCAGTACTTC.

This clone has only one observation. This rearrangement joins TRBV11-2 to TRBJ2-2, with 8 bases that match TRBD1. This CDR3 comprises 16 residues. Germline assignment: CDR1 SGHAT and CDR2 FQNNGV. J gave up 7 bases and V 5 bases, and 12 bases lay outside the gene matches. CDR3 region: CASSLRDRSFHGELFF. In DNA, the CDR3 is TGTGCCAGCAGCCTCCGGGACAGGTCCTTTCACGGGGAGCTGTTTTTT.

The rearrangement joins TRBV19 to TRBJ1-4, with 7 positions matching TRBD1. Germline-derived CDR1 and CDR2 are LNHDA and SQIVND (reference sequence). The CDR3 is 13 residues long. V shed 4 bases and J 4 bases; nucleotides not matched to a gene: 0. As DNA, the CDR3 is TGTGCCAGTAGTAGGGACAGTAATGAAAAACTGTTTTTT. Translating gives CASSRDSNEKLFF.

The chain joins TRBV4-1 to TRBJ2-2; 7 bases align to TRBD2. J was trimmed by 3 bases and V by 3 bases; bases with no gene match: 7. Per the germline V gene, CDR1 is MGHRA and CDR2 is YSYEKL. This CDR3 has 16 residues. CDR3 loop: CASSQLTSRYTGELFF. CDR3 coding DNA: TGCGCCAGCAGCCAGTTGACTAGCCGTTACACCGGGGAGCTGTTTTTT.

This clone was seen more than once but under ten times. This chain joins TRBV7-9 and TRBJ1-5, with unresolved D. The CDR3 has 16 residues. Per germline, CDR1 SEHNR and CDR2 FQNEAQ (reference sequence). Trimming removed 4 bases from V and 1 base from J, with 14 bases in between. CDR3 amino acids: CASSSGSLSSNQPQHF. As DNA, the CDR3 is TGTGCCAGCAGCTCCGGTTCCCTTTCGAGCAATCAGCCCCAGCATTTT.

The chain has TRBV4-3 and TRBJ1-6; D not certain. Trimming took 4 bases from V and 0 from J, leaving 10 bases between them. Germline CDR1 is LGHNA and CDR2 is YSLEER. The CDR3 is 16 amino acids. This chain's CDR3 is CASSPSGSSYNSPLHF. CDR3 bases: TGCGCCAGCAGCCCCAGCGGGAGCTCCTATAATTCACCCCTCCACTTT.

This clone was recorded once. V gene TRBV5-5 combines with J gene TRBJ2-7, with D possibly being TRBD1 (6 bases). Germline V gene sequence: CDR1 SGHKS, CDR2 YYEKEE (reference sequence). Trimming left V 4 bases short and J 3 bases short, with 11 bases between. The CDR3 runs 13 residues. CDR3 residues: CASSVDSFYEQYF. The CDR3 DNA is TGTGCCAGCAGCGTGGACAGCTTCTACGAGCAGTACTTC.